One and the same sample provided the 14 T cell receptor beta chains below, sequenced in a study of T cells in Graves' hyperthyroidism and ophthalmopathy. Amplified regions were TCR beta CDR3 sequences from RNA transcripts. TCR CDR3 underwent first-round RT-PCR with the HTBI primer set. MiXCR was run by TCRdb on the multiplex PCR reads, yielding one entry per CDR3 protein. The sample has over 350,000 distinct CDR3 sequences, 14% to 15% seen once; the top ten hold 13%. Sequencing was done on a sample of blood. Receptor source: a man between 18 and 35 years old with Graves' ophthalmopathy.

This chain joins TRBV7-3 and TRBJ2-7, with TRBD2 as a possible D gene (6 bases). This CDR3 spans 14 amino acids. The V end was cut by 4 bases, the J end by 3 bases, with 13 bases between. Per the germline V gene, CDR1 is SGHTA and CDR2 is FQGTGA. The CDR3 loop reads CASSWGGAFYEQYF. Written as DNA, the CDR3 is TGTGCCAGCAGCTGGGGCGGGGCGTTCTACGAGCAGTACTTC.

This clonotype was seen ten or more times. J is TRBJ1-1 and V is TRBV5-1; unclear D gene. The CDR3 has 14 amino acids. Germline-derived CDR1 and CDR2 are SGHRS and YFSETQ. Deletions cut 3 bases from V and 0 bases from J, with 9 bases between. The DNA of the CDR3 is TGCGCCAGCAGCTCAGGAGAATTGAACACTGAAGCTTTCTTT. It specifies CASSSGELNTEAFF.

Ten or more counts support this clonotype. The V and J genes are TRBV7-6 and TRBJ2-2; D possibly uses TRBD1 or TRBD2 (7 bases each). This CDR3 has 17 residues. V lost 9 bases and J 3 bases, leaving 23 bases between the germline ends. Germline V lookup: CDR1 SGHVS, CDR2 FNYEAQ. CDR3 nucleotide sequence: TGTGCCAGTCAGCTAGCGGCGGGGACAGTACACACCGGGGAGCTGTTTTTT. It specifies CASQLAAGTVHTGELFF.

The chain combines TRBV11-3 with TRBJ2-7; 12 bases are shared with TRBD2. V was clipped by 5 bases and J by 1 base; unmatched bases: 6. The CDR3 has 16 amino acids. CDR1 is SGHNT and CDR2 is YENEEA in the germline V gene. The CDR3 coding sequence is TGTGCCAGCAGCACACGACTAGCGGGGGATTCCTACGAGCAGTACTTC. It is translated as CASSTRLAGDSYEQYF.

This clonotype appeared once. The chain joins TRBV27 to TRBJ2-3; 8 positions agree with TRBD2. There are 16 residues in the CDR3. Trimming removed 1 base from V and 4 bases from J; junction bases left unmatched: 7. Germline V gene sequence: CDR1 MNHEY, CDR2 SMNVEV (reference sequence). CDR3 sequence: CASSLLQDGGADTQYF. Written as DNA, the CDR3 is TGTGCCAGCAGTTTATTGCAGGACGGGGGGGCAGATACGCAGTATTTT.

The chain carries TRBV20-1 and TRBJ2-7; 8 positions agree with TRBD1. CDR3 length equals 13 residues. J was trimmed by 2 bases and V by 6 bases; bases with no gene match: 6. CDR1 and CDR2 (germline): DFQATT, SNEGSKA (reference sequence). The CDR3 nucleotides are TGCAGTGCGCCCAGACAGGGGACCTACGAGCAGTACTTC. Translating gives CSAPRQGTYEQYF.

The gene calls are TRBV6-9 and TRBJ1-2; D is possibly TRBD1 (5 bases). The CDR3 spans 13 residues. Per germline, CDR1 MNHGY and CDR2 SVAAGI. V was cut by 3 bases and J by 6 bases, with 11 bases left in between. CDR3 in amino acids: CASSYHGTDGYTF. Written as DNA, the CDR3 is TGTGCCAGCAGTTACCACGGGACTGATGGCTACACCTTC.

This clonotype was seen many times. The J gene is TRBJ2-1, the V gene TRBV20-1, with 8 bases matching TRBD2. The CDR3 spans 14 residues. V lost 3 bases to trimming and J lost 8 bases; unmatched junction nucleotides: 9. Germline CDR1 DFQATT, CDR2 SNEGSKA (reference sequence). CDR3 sequence: CSASLTGGQYEQFF. As DNA, the CDR3 is TGCAGTGCTAGTTTAACGGGGGGGCAATATGAGCAGTTCTTC.

This clonotype has ten or more counts. V gene TRBV6-1 combines with J gene TRBJ2-7; 7 bases are shared with TRBD1. Trimming removed 7 bases from V and 1 base from J; junction bases left unmatched: 7. This CDR3 has 14 residues. Germline V lookup: CDR1 MNHNS, CDR2 SASEGT. In nucleotides, the CDR3 is TGTGCCAGCACCGAGGGACAGCAGTCCTACGAGCAGTACTTC. Translating it yields CASTEGQQSYEQYF.

This clonotype was picked up many times. This chain joins TRBV27 and TRBJ2-7; TRBD2 aligns across 7 bases. With V trimmed by 6 bases and J by 4 bases, 0 bases remained unmatched. The germline V gene has CDR1 MNHEY and CDR2 SMNVEV (reference sequence). The CDR3 consists of 11 residues. This CDR3 is CASRGGYEQYF. The CDR3 DNA sequence: TGTGCCAGCAGGGGGGGGTACGAGCAGTACTTC.

The chain is built from TRBV13 and TRBJ2-2; D remains unclear. The germline V gene encodes CDR1 PRHDT and CDR2 FYEKMQ (reference sequence). Trimming left V 5 bases short and J 6 bases short, with 22 bases between. The length of the CDR3 is 17 residues. The CDR3 protein is CASSLDAGSLRPGELFF. The CDR3, as DNA: TGTGCCAGCAGCCTGGATGCCGGGTCCTTAAGACCCGGGGAGCTGTTTTTT.

This clonotype was recorded many times. The chain uses TRBV11-2 and TRBJ2-7; 11 bases fit TRBD1. V lost 4 bases, J lost 7 bases, and 6 bases stayed unmatched. Germline V gene sequence: CDR1 SGHAT, CDR2 FQNNGV. The CDR3 totals 14 residues. The CDR3 nucleotides are TGTGCCAGCAGCTCCGGGACAGGGGGTGAAGAGCAGTACTTC. Translating it yields CASSSGTGGEEQYF. Full variable domain (outside the CDR3, taken from reference TRBV11-2 and TRBJ2-7): EAGVAQSPRYKIIEKRQSVAFWCNPISGHATLYWYQQILGQGPKLLIQFQNNGVVDDSQLPKDRFSAERLKGVDSTLKIQPAKLEDSAVYLCASSSGTGGEEQYFGPGTRLTVT.

This clonotype came up many times. The chain carries TRBV27 and TRBJ2-5; D call uncertain. V lost 0 bases, J lost 7 bases, and 6 bases lay in between. From germline, CDR1 is MNHEY and CDR2 SMNVEV (reference sequence). There are 12 residues in the CDR3. Here the CDR3 DNA reads TGTGCCAGCAGTTTATCGAGTGGGACCCAGTACTTC. Protein product: CASSLSSGTQYF.

This sequence joins TRBV14 and TRBJ1-1; 9 bases line up with TRBD1. The CDR3 totals 15 residues. Germline loops: CDR1 SGHDN, CDR2 FVKESK. V lost 2 bases, J lost 8 bases, and 9 bases stayed unmatched. CDR3 region: CASSQRQGGWREAFF. The CDR3 DNA reads TGTGCCAGCAGCCAACGACAGGGGGGTTGGAGGGAAGCTTTCTTT.